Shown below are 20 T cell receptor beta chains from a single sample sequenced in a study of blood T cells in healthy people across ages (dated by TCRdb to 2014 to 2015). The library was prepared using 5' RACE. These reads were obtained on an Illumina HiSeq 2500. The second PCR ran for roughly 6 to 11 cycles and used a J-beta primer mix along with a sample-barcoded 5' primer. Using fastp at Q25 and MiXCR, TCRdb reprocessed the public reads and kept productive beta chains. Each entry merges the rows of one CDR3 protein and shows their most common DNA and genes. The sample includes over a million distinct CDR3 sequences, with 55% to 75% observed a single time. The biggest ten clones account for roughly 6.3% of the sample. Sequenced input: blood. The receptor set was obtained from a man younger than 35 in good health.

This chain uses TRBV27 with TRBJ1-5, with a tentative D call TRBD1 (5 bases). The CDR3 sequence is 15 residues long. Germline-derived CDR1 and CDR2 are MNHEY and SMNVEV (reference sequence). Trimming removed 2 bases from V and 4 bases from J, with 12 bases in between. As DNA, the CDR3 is TGTGCCAGCAGTTTAAAGTGGGGACTGAATCAGCCCCAGCATTTT. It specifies CASSLKWGLNQPQHF.

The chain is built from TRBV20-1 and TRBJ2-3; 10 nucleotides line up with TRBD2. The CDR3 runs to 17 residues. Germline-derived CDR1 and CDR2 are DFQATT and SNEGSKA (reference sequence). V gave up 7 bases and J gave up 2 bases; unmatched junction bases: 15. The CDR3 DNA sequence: TGCAGTGACGAGCCGGGACTAGCGAACTTTGCCACAGATACGCAGTATTTT. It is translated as CSDEPGLANFATDTQYF.

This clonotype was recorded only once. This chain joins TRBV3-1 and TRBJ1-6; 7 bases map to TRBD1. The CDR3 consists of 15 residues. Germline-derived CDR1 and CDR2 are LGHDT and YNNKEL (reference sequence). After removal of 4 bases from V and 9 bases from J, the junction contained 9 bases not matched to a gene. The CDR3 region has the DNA TGTGCCAGCAGCCCATTTGGACAGGTAGCTTCACCCCTCCACTTT. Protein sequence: CASSPFGQVASPLHF. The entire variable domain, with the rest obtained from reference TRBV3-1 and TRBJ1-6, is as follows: DTAVSQTPKYLVTQMGNDKSIKCEQNLGHDTMYWYKQDSKKFLKIMFSYNNKELIINETVPNRFSPKSPDKAHLNLHINSLELGDSAVYFCASSPFGQVASPLHFGNGTRLTVT.

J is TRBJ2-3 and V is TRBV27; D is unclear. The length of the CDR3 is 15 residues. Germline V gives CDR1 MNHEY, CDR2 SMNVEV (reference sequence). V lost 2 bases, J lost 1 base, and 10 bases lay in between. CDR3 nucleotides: TGTGCCAGCAGTTTACGTGGCCTAGGCACAGATACGCAGTATTTT. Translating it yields CASSLRGLGTDTQYF.

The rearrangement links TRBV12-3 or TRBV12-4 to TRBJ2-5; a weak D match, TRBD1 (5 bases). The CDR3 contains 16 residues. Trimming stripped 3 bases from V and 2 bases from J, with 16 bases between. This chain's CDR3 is CASSFIGPQAQETQYF. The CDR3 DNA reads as TGTGCCAGCAGTTTCATCGGTCCACAGGCACAAGAGACCCAGTACTTC.

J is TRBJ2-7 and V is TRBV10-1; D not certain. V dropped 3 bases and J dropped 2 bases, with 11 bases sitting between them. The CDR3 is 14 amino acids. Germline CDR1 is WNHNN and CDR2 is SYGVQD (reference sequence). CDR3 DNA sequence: TGCGCCAGCAGTGAAACCAGGCCACCCTACGAGCAGTACTTC. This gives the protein CASSETRPPYEQYF.

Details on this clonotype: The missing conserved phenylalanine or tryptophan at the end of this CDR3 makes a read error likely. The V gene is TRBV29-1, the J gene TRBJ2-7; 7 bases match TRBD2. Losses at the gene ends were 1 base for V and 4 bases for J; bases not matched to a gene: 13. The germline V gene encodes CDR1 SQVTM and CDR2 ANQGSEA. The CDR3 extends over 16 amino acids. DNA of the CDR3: TGCAGCGTTGAAGGCACGACCCCGGGACTACTGTACGAGCAGTACTTA. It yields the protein CSVEGTTPGLLYEQYL.

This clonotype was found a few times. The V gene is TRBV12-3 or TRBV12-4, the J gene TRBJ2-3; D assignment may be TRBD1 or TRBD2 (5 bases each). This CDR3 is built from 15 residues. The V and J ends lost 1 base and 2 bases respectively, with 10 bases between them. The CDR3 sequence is CASSLVGTNTDTQYF. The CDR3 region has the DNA TGTGCCAGCAGTTTAGTTGGGACGAACACAGATACGCAGTATTTT.

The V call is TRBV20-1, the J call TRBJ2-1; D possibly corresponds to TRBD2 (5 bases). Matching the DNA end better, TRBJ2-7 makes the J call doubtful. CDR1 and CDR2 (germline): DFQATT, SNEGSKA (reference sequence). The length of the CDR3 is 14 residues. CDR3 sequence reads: CSAPVATDYNEQYF. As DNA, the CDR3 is TGCAGTGCTCCGGTGGCTACTGACTACAATGAGCAGTACTTC.

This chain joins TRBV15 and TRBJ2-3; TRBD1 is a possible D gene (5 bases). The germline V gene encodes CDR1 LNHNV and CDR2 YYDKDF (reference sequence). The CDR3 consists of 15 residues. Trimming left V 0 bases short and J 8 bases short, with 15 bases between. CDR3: CATSRDQGSVGTQYF. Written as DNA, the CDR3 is TGTGCCACCAGCAGAGATCAGGGCTCGGTTGGTACGCAGTATTTT.

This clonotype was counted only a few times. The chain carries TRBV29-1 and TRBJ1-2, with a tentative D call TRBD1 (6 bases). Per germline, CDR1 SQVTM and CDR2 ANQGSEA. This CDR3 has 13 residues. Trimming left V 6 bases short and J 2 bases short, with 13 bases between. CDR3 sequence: CSVLRQENYGYTF. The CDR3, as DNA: TGCAGCGTACTTAGACAGGAAAACTATGGCTACACCTTC.

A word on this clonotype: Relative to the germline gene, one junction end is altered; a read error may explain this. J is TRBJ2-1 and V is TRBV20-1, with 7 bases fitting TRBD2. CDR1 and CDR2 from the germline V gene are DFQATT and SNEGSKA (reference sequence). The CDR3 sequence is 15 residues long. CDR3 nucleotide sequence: TGCAGTGCTAGCAAGCTAGCGGATTCCTCCAATGAGCAGTTCTTC. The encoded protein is CSASKLADSSNEQFF.

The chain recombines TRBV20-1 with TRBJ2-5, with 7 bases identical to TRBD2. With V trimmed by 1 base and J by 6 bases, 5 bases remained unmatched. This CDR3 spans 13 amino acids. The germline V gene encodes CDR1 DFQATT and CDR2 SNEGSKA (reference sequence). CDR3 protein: CSARGRRGKTQYF. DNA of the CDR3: TGCAGTGCTAGAGGCCGGCGGGGGAAGACCCAGTACTTC.

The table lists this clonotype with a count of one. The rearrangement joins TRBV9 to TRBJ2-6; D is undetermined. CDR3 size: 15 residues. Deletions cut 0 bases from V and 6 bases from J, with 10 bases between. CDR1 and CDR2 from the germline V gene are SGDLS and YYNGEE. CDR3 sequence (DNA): TGTGCCAGCAGCGTAGAATATAGGGTGGCCAACGTCCTGACTTTC. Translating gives CASSVEYRVANVLTF.

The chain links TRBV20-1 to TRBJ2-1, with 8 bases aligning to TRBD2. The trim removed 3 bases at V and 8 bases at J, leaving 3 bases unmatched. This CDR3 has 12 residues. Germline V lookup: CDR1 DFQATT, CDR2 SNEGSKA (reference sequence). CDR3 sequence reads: CSASGRGDEQFF. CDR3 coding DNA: TGCAGTGCTAGCGGGAGGGGTGATGAGCAGTTCTTC.

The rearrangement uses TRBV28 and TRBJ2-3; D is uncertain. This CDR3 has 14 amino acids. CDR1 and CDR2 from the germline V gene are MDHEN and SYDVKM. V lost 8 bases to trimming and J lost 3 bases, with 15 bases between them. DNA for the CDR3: TGTGCCAGCCAAGGAAGACCTGGGACAGATACGCAGTATTTT. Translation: CASQGRPGTDTQYF.

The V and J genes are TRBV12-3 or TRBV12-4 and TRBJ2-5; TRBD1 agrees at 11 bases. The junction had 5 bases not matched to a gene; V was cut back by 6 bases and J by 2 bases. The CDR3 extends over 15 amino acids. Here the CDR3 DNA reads TGTGCCAGCAGCCTGGACAGGGGGCCTCAAGAGACCCAGTACTTC. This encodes CASSLDRGPQETQYF.

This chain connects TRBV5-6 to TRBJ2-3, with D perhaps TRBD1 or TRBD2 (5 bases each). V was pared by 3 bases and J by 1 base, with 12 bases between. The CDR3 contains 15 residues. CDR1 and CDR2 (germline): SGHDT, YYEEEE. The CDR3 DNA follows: TGTGCCAGCAGCTGGGGACCACGAGGCACAGATACGCAGTATTTT. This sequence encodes CASSWGPRGTDTQYF.

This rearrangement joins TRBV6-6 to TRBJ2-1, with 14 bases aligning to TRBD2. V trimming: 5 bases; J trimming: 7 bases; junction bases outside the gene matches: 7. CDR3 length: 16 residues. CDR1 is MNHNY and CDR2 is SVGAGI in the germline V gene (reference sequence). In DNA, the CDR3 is TGTGCCAGCAGTCGACTAGCGGGGGGGCCTCGAAATGAGCAGTTCTTC. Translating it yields CASSRLAGGPRNEQFF.

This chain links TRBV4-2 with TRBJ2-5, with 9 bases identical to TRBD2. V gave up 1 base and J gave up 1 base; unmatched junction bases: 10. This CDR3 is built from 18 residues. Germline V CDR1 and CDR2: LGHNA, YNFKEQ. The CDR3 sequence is CASSQVLAGRGLQETQYF. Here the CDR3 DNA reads TGTGCCAGCAGCCAAGTCCTAGCGGGAAGGGGTCTCCAAGAGACCCAGTACTTC.